Below, 20 T cell receptor beta chains from the same sample are listed, as sequenced in a study of blood T cell repertoires in COVID-19. TCRdb's table, derived via immunoSEQ multiplex PCR, lists solely in-frame clones and lacks some. The table lists a few hundred thousand clones, approximately 86% of them singletons, with around 8% in the top ten. Sequencing was performed on PBMCs or T cells enriched from blood (not recorded which). These receptor sequences come from a woman in her fifties or sixties who had recovered from COVID-19.

The chain joins TRBV5-1 to TRBJ2-6; D may be TRBD1 (6 bases). With 7 bases removed from V and 2 bases from J, the gap between germline ends came to 10 bases. The CDR3 extends over 14 amino acids. The germline CDR1 and CDR2 sequences are SGHRS and YFSETQ. Here the CDR3 reads CASGRDTGANVLTF. The CDR3 DNA follows: TGCGCCAGCGGCCGGGACACTGGGGCCAACGTCCTGACTTTC.

The chain carries TRBV27 and TRBJ1-1; a weak D match, TRBD1 (6 bases). Germline V gene sequence: CDR1 MNHEY, CDR2 SMNVEV (reference sequence). CDR3 length: 15 residues. Deletions cut 5 bases from V and 1 base from J, with 14 bases between. The DNA of the CDR3 is TGTGCCAGCAGTCCCAACCGACAGGAGAACACTGAAGCTTTCTTT. Translating it yields CASSPNRQENTEAFF.

CDR3 sequence: CAWTPGQPTYNEQFF. Written as DNA, the CDR3 is TGTGCCTGGACTCCCGGACAGCCTACCTACAATGAGCAGTTCTTC. The chain employs TRBV30 and TRBJ2-1; TRBD1 is a possible D gene (6 bases). Trimming took 4 bases from V and 2 from J, leaving 15 bases between them. CDR1 and CDR2 from the germline V gene are GTSNPN and SVGIG (reference sequence). The CDR3 sequence is 15 residues long.

The J gene is TRBJ2-2, the V gene TRBV25-1, with 10 bases identical to TRBD2. Germline trimming cut 5 bases from V and 5 bases from J; bases unmatched to any gene: 5. Germline V gene lookup returns CDR1 MGHDK and CDR2 SYGVNS. This CDR3 is built from 15 residues. The CDR3 is CASSLPSGGTGELFF. In DNA form, the CDR3 reads TGTGCCAGCAGTCTACCTAGCGGGGGAACCGGGGAGCTGTTTTTT. Using reference TRBV25-1 and TRBJ2-2 for the parts outside the CDR3, the full variable domain is EADIYQTPRYLVIGTGKKITLECSQTMGHDKMYWYQQDPGMELHLIHYSYGVNSTEKGDLSSESTVSRIRTEHFPLTLESARPSHTSQYLCASSLPSGGTGELFFGEGSRLTVL.

This clone showed up just once. The chain employs TRBV5-5 and TRBJ1-2, with TRBD1 matching 7 bases. Trimming took 2 bases from V and 3 from J; bases not matched to a gene: 4. Germline loops: CDR1 SGHKS, CDR2 YYEKEE (reference sequence). The length of the CDR3 is 14 residues. As DNA, the CDR3 is TGTGCCAGCAGCTTACAGGGGTCGGACTATGGCTACACCTTC. Protein product: CASSLQGSDYGYTF.

This clone was seen once. This chain links TRBV12-2 with TRBJ2-6; the table's D call, TRBD2, has no DNA check behind it. TRBV12-2 is labeled a pseudogene. The CDR3 is 22 residues long. In DNA form, the CDR3 reads TGTGCAAGTCGCTTAGCCGGCCCCCCGAGGACTTCCCCGAGCGGGGCCGCCAACGTCCTGACTTTC. The encoded protein is CASRLAGPPRTSPSGAANVLTF.

V is TRBV5-1 and J is TRBJ2-7; 7 bases are shared with TRBD1. The germline gives CDR1 SGHRS, CDR2 YFSETQ. There are 14 residues in the CDR3. V shed 7 bases, J shed 3 bases, and the junction held 10 bases outside the gene matches. This CDR3 is CASADGTEYYEQYF. CDR3 DNA: TGCGCCAGCGCCGATGGGACAGAATACTACGAGCAGTACTTC.

Written as DNA, the CDR3 is TGTGCCAGCTCACCACCGGGACAGGGGGCTGGGGCCAACGTCCTGACTTTC. Its protein product is CASSPPGQGAGANVLTF. V and J are TRBV18 and TRBJ2-6; 11 nucleotides agree with TRBD1. Germline loops: CDR1 KGHSH, CDR2 LQKENI. This CDR3 contains 17 residues. Trimming removed 0 bases from V and 2 bases from J; junction bases left unmatched: 0.

The chain employs TRBV6-5 and TRBJ1-1, with TRBD1 identical over 7 bases. The CDR3 is made up of 15 amino acids. The germline V gene encodes CDR1 MNHEY and CDR2 SVGAGI. Trimming at V came to 8 bases and at J to 1 base, leaving 10 bases not matched to a gene. The CDR3 DNA follows: TGTGCCAGCCGAAAACGGGAGGGGGCGAACACTGAAGCTTTCTTT. It encodes CASRKREGANTEAFF.

V gene TRBV6-5 combines with J gene TRBJ2-7; 8 bases line up with TRBD1. Germline values: CDR1 MNHEY, CDR2 SVGAGI. V shed 2 bases and J 5 bases; nucleotides not matched to a gene: 2. The CDR3 runs to 13 residues. CDR3 sequence reads: CASSYVDRDEQYV. The DNA of the CDR3 is TGTGCCAGCAGTTACGTGGACAGGGACGAGCAGTACGTC.

This clone has only a few counts. This chain uses TRBV12-3 or TRBV12-4 with TRBJ1-5; D is unclear. This CDR3 region has 13 residues. V was pared by 7 bases and J by 5 bases, with 12 bases between. CDR3 in amino acids: CASMGSQYQPQHF. The CDR3 DNA follows: TGTGCCAGCATGGGGAGCCAATATCAGCCCCAGCATTTT.

The chain employs TRBV11-2 and TRBJ2-3, with TRBD1 as a possible D gene (6 bases). Germline V gene lookup returns CDR1 SGHAT and CDR2 FQNNGV. This CDR3 has 14 residues. The ends were cut back, 7 bases at V and 0 bases at J, with 11 bases in the middle. DNA of the CDR3: TGTGCCAGCACCCGGACAGCTAGCACAGATACGCAGTATTTT. Protein product: CASTRTASTDTQYF.

This rearrangement joins TRBV3-1 (or the pseudogene TRBV3-2) to TRBJ1-5; TRBD1 matches at 8 bases. Germline V CDR1 and CDR2: LGHDT, YNNKEL (reference sequence). This CDR3 region has 15 residues. With 3 bases clipped from V and 6 bases from J, the junction kept 7 bases outside the gene matches. The chain's CDR3 is CASSQATGGGQPQHF. The DNA for the CDR3 is TGTGCCAGCAGCCAGGCTACAGGGGGAGGTCAGCCCCAGCATTTT.

Regarding this clone: This same CDR3 is encoded by further DNA sequences in the sample. The chain joins TRBV5-1 to TRBJ2-3; 9 positions match TRBD2. This CDR3 region has 17 residues. V lost 0 bases and J lost 2; bases outside the gene matches: 7. The germline V gene encodes CDR1 SGHRS and CDR2 YFSETQ. CDR3 bases: TGCGCCAGCAGCTTGGGACGCGGGGGGGCCGACACAGATACGCAGTATTTT. Protein sequence: CASSLGRGGADTDTQYF. Using reference TRBV5-1 and TRBJ2-3 for the parts outside the CDR3, the full variable domain is KAGVTQTPRYLIKTRGQQVTLSCSPISGHRSVSWYQQTPGQGLQFLFEYFSETQRNKGNFPGRFSGRQFSNSRSEMNVSTLELGDSALYLCASSLGRGGADTDTQYFGPGTRLTVL.

This clone has just a few counts. This sequence joins TRBV5-4 and TRBJ1-1; D gene uncertain. Per germline, CDR1 SGHNT and CDR2 YYREEE (reference sequence). Deletions cut 3 bases from V and 1 base from J, with 10 bases between. The CDR3 runs 14 residues. The CDR3 region has the DNA TGTGCCAGCAGCTCCCGGGAATGGAACACTGAAGCTTTCTTT. Its protein product is CASSSREWNTEAFF.

The J gene is TRBJ1-3, the V gene TRBV24-1; a possible D gene is TRBD1 (6 bases). Germline assignment: CDR1 KGHDR and CDR2 SFDVKD. V lost 4 bases to trimming and J lost 6 bases, with 9 bases between them. The CDR3 has 13 residues. The CDR3 sequence is CATSEGGENTIYF. The DNA of the CDR3 is TGTGCCACCAGTGAAGGGGGTGAAAACACCATATATTTT.

This clone has a handful of counts. This chain connects TRBV5-1 to TRBJ1-5, with unresolved D. Germline CDR1 reads SGHRS; CDR2 reads YFSETQ. The CDR3 totals 17 residues. V was pared by 0 bases and J by 0 bases, with 13 bases between. The CDR3 loop is CASSLGPADYSNQPQHF. The CDR3 bases are TGCGCCAGCAGCTTGGGGCCTGCCGATTATAGCAATCAGCCCCAGCATTTT.

V and J are TRBV18 and TRBJ2-5, with 8 bases matching TRBD2. V shed 0 bases, J shed 5 bases, and the junction held 2 bases outside the gene matches. In germline, CDR1 is KGHSH, CDR2 LQKENI. CDR3 length equals 14 residues. This chain's CDR3 is CASSPPGLVETQYF. DNA of the CDR3: TGTGCCAGCTCACCACCGGGACTAGTGGAGACCCAGTACTTC.

The chain combines TRBV11-3 with TRBJ2-3; possibly TRBD2 for D (7 bases). The V gene lost 2 bases and the J gene lost 6 bases, with 15 bases spanning the gap. This CDR3 has 15 amino acids. Germline assignment: CDR1 SGHNT and CDR2 YENEEA. CDR3 sequence: CASSLSGGPRDTQYF. The CDR3 coding sequence is TGTGCCAGCAGCTTATCGGGGGGCCCAAGGGATACGCAGTATTTT.

This sequence joins TRBV30 and TRBJ2-3; TRBD2 might be the D (5 bases). The CDR3 has 13 residues. V gave up 3 bases and J gave up 6 bases, with 13 bases separating them. Germline CDR1 GTSNPN, CDR2 SVGIG (reference sequence). CDR3 nucleotides: TGTGCCTGGAGCAGAAAGAGGGCGGATACGCAGTATTTT. The encoded protein is CAWSRKRADTQYF.